This record looks at one T cell receptor beta chain sequence and its context. Its antigen is not known. This sample was included in a study of cytomegalovirus exposure and HLA in healthy donors. Regarding the study as a whole: Reported findings show TCR beta sequences accurately forecast HLA-A and HLA-B alleles in most subjects. In a later analysis, at a false discovery rate of 0.05, roughly 16,000 TCR beta sequences matched HLA alleles.

PCR primers comprised 60 Vbeta and 13 Jbeta primers. TCRdb's table, derived via immunoSEQ multiplex PCR, lists solely in-frame clones and lacks some. The table has 180,000 or so clones, 70% to 90% seen once; the top ten hold about 9.3%. The receptor's source is a man aged 18 to 30 in good health and CMV-seropositive. The sequenced sample was PBMCs.

The CDR3 loop is CASSPLTGMNTEAFF. CDR3 in DNA: TGTGCCAGCAGTCCGTTGACAGGGATGAACACTGAAGCTTTCTTT. The V and J genes are TRBV27 and TRBJ1-1, with TRBD1 identical over 7 bases. The CDR3 covers 15 residues. Germline V gene sequence: CDR1 MNHEY, CDR2 SMNVEV (reference sequence). With V trimmed by 5 bases and J by 0 bases, 6 bases remained unmatched.